The sequence of this T cell receptor beta chain was determined in a study of cytomegalovirus exposure and HLA in healthy donors. This clone was counted a few times. Its matching antigen is unknown. This table comes from immunoSEQ multiplex PCR, and its TCRdb copy is limited to in-frame clones, with some not included. The data hold some 130,000 clones, with 89% observed a single time. The study's findings and limits: Most TCRs appeared rarely, but some public TCRs recurred in many donors.

The germline V gene encodes CDR1 SGHTA and CDR2 FQGTGA. The CDR3 totals 13 residues. V lost 1 base, J lost 2 bases, and 5 bases lay in between. The clonotype comes from a woman between 18 and 30 years old in good health and CMV-seronegative. The sample consisted of PBMCs. This chain connects TRBV7-3 to TRBJ2-5, with TRBD1 as a possible D gene (5 bases). For the CDR3, the DNA is TGTGCCAGCAGCTTAAACAGGCAAGAGACCCAGTACTTC. This sequence encodes CASSLNRQETQYF.